The rows below give T cell receptor beta chains drawn from one sample of a study of T cell changes during pregnancy in multiple sclerosis. Here immunoSEQ multiplex PCR was the method, and the copy in TCRdb shows in-frame clones only, minus some. The profile shows roughly 48,000 clones, approximately 92% of them singletons. Sample: CD4+ T cells from peripheral blood mononuclear cells, taken in the third trimester of pregnancy. The receptors derive from a female donor with multiple sclerosis, enrolled in a pregnancy study. Each CDR3 is given with its conserved first and last residue. A D gene is named only where the DNA matches it firmly. Part of the rows lack a size; the others show once, few, many or a class for expanded clones.

length: 13
V: TRBV28
J: TRBJ2-7
D: TRBD2
size: NA
DNA: TGTGCCCCCGGGGGGTTGGGGTGCTACGAGCAGTACTTC
CDR3: CAPGGLGCYEQYF

length: 16
V: TRBV18
J: TRBJ2-2
D: TRBD1
size: NA
DNA: TGTGCCAGCTCACTAAGACAGGGAACGAACACCGGGGAGCTGTTTTTT
CDR3: CASSLRQGTNTGELFF

length: 14
V: TRBV28
J: TRBJ1-5
D: NA
size: NA
DNA: TGTGCCACCCTATCCCCGGGGGAAGGTCAGCCCCAGCATTTT
CDR3: CATLSPGEGQPQHF

length: 15
V: TRBV9
J: TRBJ2-2
D: TRBD2
size: medium-sized
DNA: TGTGCCAGCAGCGTCGCTAGCGGGAGTAACGGGGAGCTGTTTTTT
CDR3: CASSVASGSNGELFF

length: 14
V: TRBV4-2
J: TRBJ1-1
D: NA
size: NA
DNA: TGTGCCAGCAGCCACAAGGACACAGGCTCTGAAGCTTTCTTT
CDR3: CASSHKDTGSEAFF

length: 15
V: TRBV21-1
J: TRBJ2-3
D: NA
size: NA
DNA: TGTGCCAGCAGCCCGCGGACAGCCTACACAGATACGCAGTATTTT
CDR3: CASSPRTAYTDTQYF

length: 16
V: TRBV28
J: TRBJ2-5
D: NA
size: NA
DNA: TGTGCCAGCAGTTTAATTGGAGGGGGGGATCAAGAGACCCAGTACTTC
CDR3: CASSLIGGGDQETQYF

length: 15
V: TRBV7-2
J: TRBJ2-5
D: NA
size: NA
DNA: TGTGCCAGCAGGCTTAGTGCAGGGGCAAAAGAGACCCAGTACTTC
CDR3: CASRLSAGAKETQYF

length: 13
V: TRBV30
J: TRBJ2-5
D: NA
size: NA
DNA: TGTGCCTGGAGTCTGGGTCTAGGAGAGACCCAGTACTTC
CDR3: CAWSLGLGETQYF

length: 14
V: TRBV19
J: TRBJ2-5
D: NA
size: NA
DNA: TGTGCCAGTAGTATAGCGGCAGGGTCAGAGACCCAGTACTTC
CDR3: CASSIAAGSETQYF

length: 15
V: TRBV7-9
J: TRBJ2-5
D: TRBD2
size: NA
DNA: TGTGCCAGCAGCTTAGCCCGGGGGGGCGGAGAGACCCAGTACTTC
CDR3: CASSLARGGGETQYF

length: 15
V: TRBV19
J: TRBJ1-2
D: NA
size: NA
DNA: TGTGCCAGCAGTAGCGGAACATACACGGTATATGGCTACACCTTC
CDR3: CASSSGTYTVYGYTF

length: 14
V: TRBV27
J: TRBJ2-5
D: TRBD2
size: NA
DNA: TGTGCCTCTCGGCGGGGGGAGGAGCGGGAGACCCAGTACTTC
CDR3: CASRRGEERETQYF

length: 16
V: TRBV14
J: TRBJ1-2
D: NA
size: NA
DNA: TGTGCCAGCAGCCCCGGGCCCGGACAGTGGGGGTATGGCTACACCTTC
CDR3: CASSPGPGQWGYGYTF

length: 13
V: TRBV5-4
J: TRBJ1-1
D: NA
size: NA
DNA: TGTGCCAGCAGTTACGACAGGAGCACTGAAGCTTTCTTT
CDR3: CASSYDRSTEAFF

length: 14
V: TRBV27
J: TRBJ1-6
D: NA
size: NA
DNA: TGTGCCAGCAGTTTGACCGCGGATAATTCACCCCTCCACTTT
CDR3: CASSLTADNSPLHF

length: 15
V: TRBV5-4
J: TRBJ2-5
D: TRBD1
size: NA
DNA: TGTGCCAGCAGCTTGGGGACAGGGGTCGAAGAGACCCAGTACTTC
CDR3: CASSLGTGVEETQYF

length: 11
V: TRBV19
J: TRBJ2-1
D: NA
size: once
DNA: TGTGCCAGTAGTCCAGCCCCAGGGGCGTTCTTC
CDR3: CASSPAPGAFF

length: 13
V: TRBV18
J: TRBJ1-2
D: NA
size: NA
DNA: TGTGCCAGCTCACCAGGGCTAAACTATGGCTACACCTTC
CDR3: CASSPGLNYGYTF

length: 13
V: TRBV10-3
J: TRBJ1-6
D: NA
size: NA
DNA: TGTGCCATCAGCTCCAGGGGTGATTCACCCCTCCACTTT
CDR3: CAISSRGDSPLHF

length: 15
V: TRBV10-3
J: TRBJ2-7
D: TRBD2
size: NA
DNA: TGTGCCATCAGTGACTCCGGGACTAGCCGCGACGAGCAGTACTTC
CDR3: CAISDSGTSRDEQYF

length: 14
V: TRBV6-1
J: TRBJ1-2
D: TRBD1
size: few
DNA: TGTGCCAGCAGTGCTCGACAGGGAATCTATGGCTACACCTTC
CDR3: CASSARQGIYGYTF

length: 19
V: TRBV11-2
J: TRBJ2-5
D: TRBD2
size: NA
DNA: TGTGCCAGCAGCTTAGGGGGAGGGACTAGCGGGAGGCGTCGGGGGACCCAGTACTTC
CDR3: CASSLGGGTSGRRRGTQYF

length: 13
V: TRBV6-5
J: TRBJ2-7
D: NA
size: NA
DNA: TGTGCCAGCAGTTACTCGAGCTCCTACGAGCAGTACTTC
CDR3: CASSYSSSYEQYF

length: 13
V: TRBV11-2
J: TRBJ2-1
D: NA
size: NA
DNA: TGTGCCAGCAGCGTCCAGGCGAACAATGAGCAGTTCTTC
CDR3: CASSVQANNEQFF

length: 14
V: TRBV7-2
J: TRBJ1-3
D: TRBD1
size: NA
DNA: TGTGCCAGCAGCCCTGGGACAGGGCAGGACACCATATATTTT
CDR3: CASSPGTGQDTIYF

length: 17
V: TRBV11-1
J: TRBJ2-1
D: TRBD2
size: NA
DNA: TGTGCCAGCAGCAAATACTACAGCGGGGGACCATACAATGAGCAGTTCTTC
CDR3: CASSKYYSGGPYNEQFF

length: 15
V: TRBV5-1
J: TRBJ2-3
D: NA
size: NA
DNA: TGCGCCAGCAGTTCCCTGGGTCGGGACACAGATACGCAGTATTTT
CDR3: CASSSLGRDTDTQYF

length: 12
V: TRBV25-1
J: TRBJ2-7
D: NA
size: NA
DNA: TGTGCCAGCAGTGTCCCAGGAAGGTTGCAGTACTTC
CDR3: CASSVPGRLQYF

length: 16
V: TRBV23-1
J: TRBJ2-6
D: NA
size: NA
DNA: TGCGCCAGCATCCCCAAACAAGTCTCTGGGGCCAACGTCCTGACTTTC
CDR3: CASIPKQVSGANVLTF

length: 17
V: TRBV5-1
J: TRBJ1-1
D: TRBD1
size: NA
DNA: TGCGCCAGCAGCTGGCGACAGGGGGCCATTTCGAACACTGAAGCTTTCTTT
CDR3: CASSWRQGAISNTEAFF

length: 16
V: TRBV5-6
J: TRBJ2-7
D: NA
size: NA
DNA: TGTGCCAGCAGCGCAACACCGCGGGGGCACCACGACGAGCAGTACTTC
CDR3: CASSATPRGHHDEQYF

length: 15
V: TRBV7-9
J: TRBJ1-1
D: NA
size: NA
DNA: TGTGCCAGCAGCTCCCAGGGGTTCATGAACACTGAAGCTTTCTTT
CDR3: CASSSQGFMNTEAFF

length: 14
V: TRBV4-2
J: TRBJ1-2
D: TRBD1
size: few
DNA: TGTGCCAGCAGCCAAGATGGGACAGAGGATGGCTACACCTTC
CDR3: CASSQDGTEDGYTF

length: 14
V: TRBV5-4
J: TRBJ1-3
D: NA
size: NA
DNA: TGTGCCAGCAGCTTGCGCGGCTCTGGAAACACCATATATTTT
CDR3: CASSLRGSGNTIYF

length: 14
V: TRBV28
J: TRBJ1-3
D: NA
size: NA
DNA: TGTGCCAGCAGTTTACCCCGAGCTGGAAACACCATATATTTT
CDR3: CASSLPRAGNTIYF

length: 15
V: TRBV5-1
J: TRBJ2-1
D: NA
size: NA
DNA: TGCGCCAGCAGCTTGAGGCCAGGCCCCTACAATGAGCAGTTCTTC
CDR3: CASSLRPGPYNEQFF

length: 16
V: TRBV11-2
J: TRBJ2-3
D: TRBD2
size: NA
DNA: TGTGCCAGCAGCTTGGGGCTAGCGGGGGGTGCAGATACGCAGTATTTT
CDR3: CASSLGLAGGADTQYF

length: 16
V: TRBV30
J: TRBJ2-3
D: TRBD2
size: NA
DNA: TGTGCCTGGAGTGCTACTAGCGGGGCGAGCACAGATACGCAGTATTTT
CDR3: CAWSATSGASTDTQYF

length: 14
V: TRBV5-1
J: TRBJ2-4
D: TRBD1
size: NA
DNA: TGCGCCAGCAGCTTGAACCGGGACAGTGGTATTCAGTACTTC
CDR3: CASSLNRDSGIQYF

length: 14
V: TRBV18
J: TRBJ2-2
D: NA
size: once
DNA: TGTGCCAGCTCCCTACTGGACAGCACCGGGGAGCTGTTTTTT
CDR3: CASSLLDSTGELFF

length: 16
V: TRBV2
J: TRBJ2-7
D: TRBD1
size: NA
DNA: TGTGCCAGCAGGGGTAGGACAGGGCCGTTCTCCTACGAGCAGTACTTC
CDR3: CASRGRTGPFSYEQYF

length: 14
V: TRBV28
J: TRBJ2-3
D: NA
size: NA
DNA: TGTGCCAGCACTTCACTCCTTAACACAGATACGCAGTATTTT
CDR3: CASTSLLNTDTQYF

length: 16
V: TRBV28
J: TRBJ2-7
D: TRBD2
size: NA
DNA: TGTGCCAGCAGTTTGGCGGGGGGGGACCGAACCTACGAGCAGTACTTC
CDR3: CASSLAGGDRTYEQYF

length: 16
V: TRBV6-4
J: TRBJ2-3
D: TRBD2
size: NA
DNA: TGTGCCAGCAGTGACTCGAGCGGGAGGGCGCCAGATACGCAGTATTTT
CDR3: CASSDSSGRAPDTQYF

length: 14
V: TRBV27
J: TRBJ2-3
D: NA
size: NA
DNA: TGTGCCAGCAGTTTACGGGCAGGAGGAGATACGCAGTATTTT
CDR3: CASSLRAGGDTQYF

length: 15
V: TRBV2
J: TRBJ2-7
D: TRBD1
size: once
DNA: TGTGCCAGCAGCGGACAGGGGGGATTGGGCTACGAGCAGTACTTC
CDR3: CASSGQGGLGYEQYF

length: 17
V: TRBV13
J: TRBJ1-1
D: TRBD1
size: NA
DNA: TGTGCCAGCAGCCCCGGGACAGGGGGTCTGAGGGGAACTGAAGCTTTCTTT
CDR3: CASSPGTGGLRGTEAFF